This T cell receptor (beta chain) emerged from a study of shared clonotypes between healthy human individuals. Some clones are missing from TCRdb's copy, which holds only in-frame ones; the method was immunoSEQ multiplex PCR. The table shows 980,000 or so clones, with around three quarters occurring only once. The germline V gene has CDR1 SGDLS and CDR2 YYNGEE. V shed 0 bases and J 15 bases; nucleotides not matched to a gene: 13. This CDR3 contains 15 residues. The chain joins TRBV9 to TRBJ2-1; TRBD1 agrees at 9 bases. Sequencing was carried out using memory CD4+ T cells sorted from blood. Sample subset: CD45RA-negative fraction. This receptor was obtained from a man aged 18 to 35 in good health. CDR3: CASSVGTDRGGLRFF. The CDR3 coding sequence is TGTGCCAGCAGCGTAGGGACGGACAGGGGCGGACTTAGGTTCTTC.